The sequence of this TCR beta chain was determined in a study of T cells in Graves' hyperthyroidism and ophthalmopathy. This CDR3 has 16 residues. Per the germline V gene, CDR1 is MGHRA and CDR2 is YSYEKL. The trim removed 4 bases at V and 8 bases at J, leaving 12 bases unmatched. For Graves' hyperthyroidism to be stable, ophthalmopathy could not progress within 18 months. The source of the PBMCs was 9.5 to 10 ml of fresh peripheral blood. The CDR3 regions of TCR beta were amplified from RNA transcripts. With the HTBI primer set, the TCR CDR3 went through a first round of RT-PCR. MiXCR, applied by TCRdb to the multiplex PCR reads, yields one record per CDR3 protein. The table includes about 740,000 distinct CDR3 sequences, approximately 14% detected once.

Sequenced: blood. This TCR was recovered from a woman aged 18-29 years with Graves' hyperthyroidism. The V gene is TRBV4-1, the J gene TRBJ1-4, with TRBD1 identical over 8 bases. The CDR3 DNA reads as TGCGCCAGCAGCCCGTGGAGCGGGACAGGTGGCGAAAAACTGTTTTTT. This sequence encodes CASSPWSGTGGEKLFF.